This is a list of T cell receptor beta chains from one sample in a study of Ad26.COV2.S vaccination and SARS-CoV-2 variants. This table comes from immunoSEQ multiplex PCR, and its TCRdb copy is limited to in-frame clones, with some not included. The sample has about 680,000 clones, about 90% seen once. Here the sequenced sample was peripheral blood, taken in a trial of Ad26.COV2.S vaccine versus placebo. The receptors originated from a person between 18 and 65 years old who received the Ad26.COV2.S COVID-19 vaccine or a placebo. Each CDR3 is given with its conserved first and last residue. Fields, in order: J gene, V gene, CDR3 protein.

J: TRBJ1-3
V: TRBV25-1
CDR3: CASSDRTRNTIYF

J: TRBJ2-1
V: TRBV7-2
CDR3: CASSLGRTGQFF

J: TRBJ2-5
V: TRBV19
CDR3: CASTNRGRSQETQYF

J: TRBJ2-7
V: TRBV6-5
CDR3: CASSYGRQGANEQYF

J: TRBJ2-7
V: TRBV6-5
CDR3: CASSRSRQNEQYF

J: TRBJ1-6
V: TRBV10-3
CDR3: CAISDGTGGSPLHF

J: TRBJ1-1
V: TRBV6-4
CDR3: CASSVGSGTEAFF

J: TRBJ2-7
V: TRBV15
CDR3: CATSRDRGSYEQYF

J: TRBJ1-5
V: TRBV7-9
CDR3: CASSLGGQPQHF

J: TRBJ1-2
V: TRBV7-6
CDR3: CASSGGGDYGYTF

J: TRBJ1-4
V: TRBV6-2/TRBV6-3
CDR3: CASSTRRQGLRSEKLFF

J: TRBJ2-1
V: TRBV3-1/TRBV3-2
CDR3: CASSQGFPYNEQFF

J: TRBJ2-1
V: TRBV10-2
CDR3: CATKRAGDNEQFF

J: TRBJ1-4
V: TRBV30
CDR3: CAWSPLGEKLFF

J: TRBJ2-3
V: TRBV11-2
CDR3: CASSSDRVATQYF

J: TRBJ1-2
V: TRBV2
CDR3: CASRATGLGYTF

J: TRBJ2-7
V: TRBV18
CDR3: CASSPPVRVHEQYF

J: TRBJ2-1
V: TRBV27
CDR3: CASKGGTSSYNEQFF

J: TRBJ1-1
V: TRBV20-1
CDR3: CSATGAFF

J: TRBJ2-1
V: TRBV3-1/TRBV3-2
CDR3: CASSQDLARYNEQFF

J: TRBJ2-7
V: TRBV5-1
CDR3: CASSLGTGKYEQYF

J: TRBJ2-1
V: TRBV10-3
CDR3: CAINPQGAVDNEQFF

J: TRBJ2-7
V: TRBV18
CDR3: CASSPPSGSTRSSSYEQYF

J: TRBJ1-4
V: TRBV7-2
CDR3: CASSYRVDEKLFF

J: TRBJ1-1
V: TRBV10-1
CDR3: CASSSPSEAFF

J: TRBJ1-2
V: TRBV10-3
CDR3: CAISESGIPYGYTF

J: TRBJ2-1
V: TRBV12-2
CDR3: CASRLTDMRGLNNEQFF